A single sample gave rise to the 27 T cell receptor beta chains below, sequenced in a study of OX40 agonist ivuxolimab in advanced cancers. The method was immunoSEQ multiplex PCR; TCRdb's version includes in-frame clones alone and lacks a portion of them. The sample lists roughly 68,000 clones; approximately 90% were seen once. The sample was CD4+ or CD8+ T cells sorted from blood, taken in a trial of the OX40 agonist ivuxolimab. The receptors shown here come from an adult with an advanced solid tumor such as melanoma, head and neck, liver or kidney cancer.

This rearrangement joins TRBV30 to TRBJ2-2, with TRBD2 matching 8 bases. With V trimmed by 4 bases and J by 4 bases, 5 bases remained unmatched. Per germline, CDR1 GTSNPN and CDR2 SVGIG (reference sequence). The length of the CDR3 is 14 residues. The CDR3 region is CAWTAGVITGELFF. CDR3 DNA sequence: TGTGCCTGGACAGCGGGGGTGATCACCGGGGAGCTGTTTTTT.

The chain has TRBV6-6 and TRBJ2-7; D is perhaps TRBD2 (6 bases). Trimming stripped 5 bases from V and 2 bases from J, with 13 bases between. CDR3 length equals 14 residues. Germline CDR1 reads MNHNY; CDR2 reads SVGAGI (reference sequence). CDR3 protein: CASSPPGLPYEQYF. CDR3 bases: TGTGCCAGCAGTCCCCCGGGACTGCCCTACGAGCAGTACTTC.

The rearrangement uses TRBV7-2 and TRBJ2-1, with D uncertain. Trimming stripped 6 bases from V and 8 bases from J, with 17 bases between. Germline CDR1 and CDR2: SGHTA and FQGNSA. The CDR3 is 14 residues long. CDR3 sequence: CASRYSMGFDEQFF. The CDR3 region has the DNA TGTGCCAGCAGATATAGTATGGGGTTCGATGAGCAGTTCTTC.

J is TRBJ2-7 and V is TRBV20-1; D gene uncertain. V gave up 6 bases and J gave up 5 bases, with 11 bases separating them. There are 11 residues in the CDR3. The germline CDR1 and CDR2 sequences are DFQATT and SNEGSKA (reference sequence). Written as DNA, the CDR3 is TGCAGTGCAAATATTGTGGACGAGCAGTACTTC. Translated, it gives CSANIVDEQYF.

This sequence joins TRBV6-5 and TRBJ2-2; maybe TRBD1 (6 bases). The CDR3 length is 15 residues. With 1 base removed from V and 7 bases from J, the gap between germline ends came to 13 bases. Germline loops: CDR1 MNHEY, CDR2 SVGAGI. CDR3 sequence reads: CASSYFRQGSGELFF. CDR3 DNA: TGTGCCAGCAGTTACTTTCGCCAGGGGAGCGGGGAGCTGTTTTTT.

The chain carries TRBV9 and TRBJ2-1; 14 bases are a match to TRBD2. The CDR3 consists of 18 residues. J lost 8 bases, V lost 4 bases, and 14 bases had no gene match. Per germline, CDR1 SGDLS and CDR2 YYNGEE. This CDR3 is CASSQGTSGGAQVYEQFF. The CDR3 coding sequence is TGTGCCAGCAGCCAAGGGACTAGCGGGGGCGCCCAGGTCTATGAGCAGTTCTTC.

Here the CDR3 DNA reads TGTGCCAGTAGTGACGGACCCCGAACTGAAGCTTTCTTT. This sequence encodes CASSDGPRTEAFF. The chain employs TRBV19 and TRBJ1-1; D gene ambiguous. Deletions cut 5 bases from V and 5 bases from J, with 12 bases between. This CDR3 has 13 residues. The V gene's germline CDR1 is LNHDA and CDR2 SQIVND (reference sequence).

The V gene is TRBV5-3, the J gene TRBJ2-3, with 12 positions matching TRBD2. TRBV5-3 is an ORF; its function is uncertain. The CDR3 spans 16 residues. Trimming cost V 3 bases and J 2 bases; bases outside gene matches: 4. CDR3 bases: TGTGCCAGAAGCTGGGGACTAGCGGGCCACACAGATACGCAGTATTTT. It translates to CARSWGLAGHTDTQYF.

The V gene is TRBV5-1, the J gene TRBJ2-3, with 7 nucleotides matching TRBD1. With 5 bases clipped from V and 1 base from J, the junction kept 7 bases outside the gene matches. Germline V CDR1 and CDR2: SGHRS, YFSETQ. The CDR3 contains 15 residues. CDR3 coding DNA: TGCGCCAGCAGGTTAGGACAGGTCGGCACAGATACGCAGTATTTT. Translating it yields CASRLGQVGTDTQYF.

The CDR3 nucleotides are TGTGCCAGCAGCCAAGATCGTTTGGGGGAACGCACAGATACGCAGTATTTT. This gives the protein CASSQDRLGERTDTQYF. The chain carries TRBV4-2 and TRBJ2-3; D tentatively fits TRBD1 or TRBD2 (5 bases each). Germline V gene sequence: CDR1 LGHNA, CDR2 YNFKEQ. The CDR3 loop spans 17 amino acids. The V end was cut by 0 bases, the J end by 1 base, with 14 bases between.

The rearrangement uses TRBV7-6 and TRBJ2-5; D is ambiguous. Trimming shortened V by 2 bases and J by 5 bases, and 9 bases separated the two germline ends. Germline CDR1 SGHVS, CDR2 FNYEAQ. The CDR3 is made up of 13 amino acids. CDR3 in amino acids: CASSLNSGETQYF. As DNA, the CDR3 is TGTGCCAGCAGCTTAAACTCTGGTGAGACCCAGTACTTC.

CDR3 sequence: CASSLRGMNTGELFF. The CDR3 coding sequence is TGTGCCAGCAGCTTACGTGGGATGAACACCGGGGAGCTGTTTTTT. The rearrangement uses TRBV7-2 and TRBJ2-2; D unclear. CDR1 and CDR2 from the germline V gene are SGHTA and FQGNSA. CDR3 length: 15 residues. V lost 2 bases, J lost 1 base, and 8 bases lay in between.

This chain uses TRBV28 with TRBJ1-4; the D gene is possibly TRBD1 (5 bases). Germline CDR1 reads MDHEN; CDR2 reads SYDVKM. Trimming stripped 3 bases from V and 7 bases from J, with 12 bases between. The CDR3 is made up of 14 amino acids. CDR3 region: CASSLGGESEKLFF. Here the CDR3 DNA reads TGTGCCAGCAGTTTGGGGGGAGAGAGTGAAAAACTGTTTTTT.

The chain joins TRBV11-2 to TRBJ1-1, with D unclear. The V and J ends lost 6 bases and 0 bases respectively, with 8 bases between them. This CDR3 is built from 13 residues. Germline V gene sequence: CDR1 SGHAT, CDR2 FQNNGV. CDR3 region: CASRKVLNTEAFF. The CDR3, as DNA: TGTGCCAGCAGGAAGGTGCTGAACACTGAAGCTTTCTTT. Together with reference TRBV11-2 and TRBJ1-1, the CDR3 gives the full variable domain: EAGVAQSPRYKIIEKRQSVAFWCNPISGHATLYWYQQILGQGPKLLIQFQNNGVVDDSQLPKDRFSAERLKGVDSTLKIQPAKLEDSAVYLCASRKVLNTEAFFGQGTRLTVV.

This chain links TRBV7-6 with TRBJ2-3; unclear D gene. Trimming took 0 bases from V and 6 from J, leaving 4 bases between them. Germline lookup yields CDR1 SGHVS and CDR2 FNYEAQ. This CDR3 has 12 amino acids. CDR3 residues: CASSLAADTQYF. The CDR3 DNA sequence: TGTGCCAGCAGCTTAGCTGCGGATACGCAGTATTTT.

The rearrangement links TRBV11-2 to TRBJ1-4; D gene ambiguous. This CDR3 comprises 15 residues. Per germline, CDR1 SGHAT and CDR2 FQNNGV. V was trimmed by 4 bases and J by 8 bases, leaving 17 bases between them. The CDR3 DNA reads TGTGCCAGCAGCTCTTTGTTGGGATCTCGCGAAAAACTGTTTTTT. It codes for CASSSLLGSREKLFF. Based on the CDR3 plus reference TRBV11-2 and TRBJ1-4, the full variable domain is EAGVAQSPRYKIIEKRQSVAFWCNPISGHATLYWYQQILGQGPKLLIQFQNNGVVDDSQLPKDRFSAERLKGVDSTLKIQPAKLEDSAVYLCASSSLLGSREKLFFGSGTQLSVL.

V gene TRBV12-5 combines with J gene TRBJ1-1, with D possibly matching TRBD1 (6 bases). This CDR3 spans 13 amino acids. Per germline, CDR1 LGHNT and CDR2 FRNRAP. Trimming shortened V by 7 bases and J by 1 base, and 10 bases separated the two germline ends. CDR3 loop: CASAWDKNTEAFF. CDR3 sequence (DNA): TGTGCTAGTGCCTGGGACAAGAACACTGAAGCTTTCTTT.

The rearrangement joins TRBV7-3 to TRBJ2-7; 7 bases line up with TRBD1. This CDR3 is built from 12 residues. Trimming cost V 5 bases and J 6 bases; bases outside gene matches: 4. Per germline, CDR1 SGHTA and CDR2 FQGTGA. CDR3 DNA: TGTGCCAGCAGCCCAACAGGGGTCGAGCAGTACTTC. The encoded protein is CASSPTGVEQYF.

The chain is built from TRBV6-5 and TRBJ2-7; maybe TRBD2 (6 bases). Germline CDR1 and CDR2: MNHEY and SVGAGI. Trimming cost V 7 bases and J 6 bases, with 19 bases left between them. The CDR3 totals 14 residues. The CDR3, as DNA: TGTGCCAGCAAGGGCGGGATCTCGTTCGCCGAGCAGTACTTC. Protein sequence: CASKGGISFAEQYF.

V usage is TRBV19 and J usage is TRBJ1-2; D might be TRBD1 (5 bases). CDR1 is LNHDA and CDR2 is SQIVND in the germline V gene (reference sequence). CDR3 size: 15 residues. Trimming shortened V by 4 bases and J by 5 bases, and 17 bases separated the two germline ends. The CDR3 nucleotides are TGTGCCAGTAGTAGATTCGGGGACGCAGGGTATGGCTACACCTTC. Translating it yields CASSRFGDAGYGYTF.

This chain links TRBV6-5 with TRBJ1-5; D remains ambiguous. Germline V gene lookup returns CDR1 MNHEY and CDR2 SVGAGI. Trimming removed 5 bases from V and 0 bases from J, with 8 bases in between. The CDR3 has 14 amino acids. The CDR3 loop is CASSPDGSNQPQHF. In DNA form, the CDR3 reads TGTGCCAGCAGTCCGGACGGTAGCAATCAGCCCCAGCATTTT.

The V call is TRBV7-3, the J call TRBJ1-1; TRBD1 matches 8 bases. The V segment lost 5 bases and the J segment 0 bases; nucleotides outside the gene matches: 5. CDR1 SGHTA and CDR2 FQGTGA come from the germline V gene. The CDR3 runs 15 residues. The DNA of the CDR3 is TGTGCCAGCAGCATAGGACAGGGAATGAACACTGAAGCTTTCTTT. This translates into CASSIGQGMNTEAFF. Looking up the rest from reference TRBV7-3 and TRBJ1-1 gives the full variable domain: GAGVSQTPSNKVTEKGKYVELRCDPISGHTALYWYRQSLGQGPEFLIYFQGTGAADDSGLPNDRFFAVRPEGSVSTLKIQRTERGDSAVYLCASSIGQGMNTEAFFGQGTRLTVV.

V usage is TRBV7-2 and J usage is TRBJ1-6; 8 bases are a match to TRBD1. Germline-derived CDR1 and CDR2 are SGHTA and FQGNSA. The ends lost 1 base at V and 0 bases at J; junction bases unmatched: 5. The CDR3 is made up of 18 amino acids. The CDR3 bases are TGTGCCAGCAGCTTAGGACAGGGGCACTTCTCCTATAATTCACCCCTCCACTTT. It yields the protein CASSLGQGHFSYNSPLHF.

As concerns this clone: This same CDR3 is encoded by further DNA sequences in the sample. The rearrangement joins TRBV13 to TRBJ1-1, with a possible D match to TRBD1 (5 bases). V was pared by 5 bases and J by 6 bases, with 7 bases between. Per the germline V gene, CDR1 is PRHDT and CDR2 is FYEKMQ (reference sequence). The CDR3 is 11 amino acids. Here the CDR3 reads CASSRGPEAFF. The CDR3 nucleotides read TGTGCCAGCAGCAGGGGTCCTGAAGCTTTCTTT.

The chain combines TRBV11-2 with TRBJ2-2; either TRBD1 or TRBD2 may supply D (5 bases each). V lost 5 bases, J lost 6 bases, and 16 bases lay in between. The CDR3 is 15 residues long. The V gene's germline CDR1 is SGHAT and CDR2 FQNNGV. The DNA of the CDR3 is TGTGCCAGCAGCCTTATGGGACCGACGTCCGGGGAGCTGTTTTTT. Translation gives CASSLMGPTSGELFF.

As to this clone: The sample holds other DNA sequences that translate to the same CDR3. The chain couples TRBV18 to TRBJ1-1; 7 bases fit TRBD1. The CDR3 sequence is 15 residues long. V shed 3 bases, J shed 0 bases, and the junction held 4 bases outside the gene matches. CDR1 and CDR2 from the germline V gene are KGHSH and LQKENI. The DNA for the CDR3 is TGTGCCAGCTCACCGGGACAGCTAATGAACACTGAAGCTTTCTTT. This codes for CASSPGQLMNTEAFF.

V is TRBV10-3 and J is TRBJ1-5; possibly TRBD1 for D (6 bases). The V gene lost 10 bases and the J gene lost 0 bases, with 13 bases spanning the gap. The CDR3 length is 14 residues. Germline values: CDR1 ENHRY, CDR2 SYGVKD. The CDR3 DNA reads as TGTGCCACGAGACAGGAGTATAGCAATCAGCCCCAGCATTTT. The encoded protein is CATRQEYSNQPQHF.